These 16 T cell receptor beta chains originate from one sample sequenced in a study of regulatory T cells in long-lasting Graves disease. Arm-PCR with iRepertoire HTBI primers amplified the CDR3 regions for these TCR beta libraries. From the multiplex PCR reads, TCRdb called clonotypes with MiXCR, one entry per CDR3 protein. The repertoire includes 450,000 to 600,000 distinct CDR3 sequences, roughly 13% of them detected once, and over 7.5% sits in the top ten. The time point: newly diagnosed GD, antithyroid drugs for less than 3 months. Scientists built the TCR library using RNA that was extracted from PBMCs. The same sample was also used in a study of T cells in Graves' hyperthyroidism and ophthalmopathy.

The sample here was peripheral blood mononuclear cells (PBMCs), taken at new diagnosis, from a patient treated with antithyroid drugs. These receptors originate from a man younger than 45 with Graves disease.

At least ten counts were recorded for this clonotype. The V and J genes are TRBV20-1 and TRBJ2-7, with D possibly being TRBD1 (6 bases). The CDR3 contains 15 residues. The germline CDR1 and CDR2 sequences are DFQATT and SNEGSKA (reference sequence). V was clipped by 6 bases and J by 3 bases, with 21 bases between them. The CDR3 loop reads CSAKRTATWVYEQYF. The CDR3 nucleotides are TGCAGTGCCAAAAGGACAGCAACTTGGGTCTACGAGCAGTACTTC.

This clonotype was picked up many times. The rearrangement uses TRBV2 and TRBJ2-5; D may correspond to TRBD1 or TRBD2 (5 bases each). Looked up from germline, CDR1 is SNHLY and CDR2 is FYNNEI. The V end was cut by 7 bases, the J end by 1 base, with 10 bases between. The CDR3 has 13 residues. The CDR3 coding sequence is TGTGCCAGCACTTGGGACGGCCAAGAGACCCAGTACTTC. It specifies CASTWDGQETQYF.

The V and J genes are TRBV3-1 and TRBJ2-7, with D possibly called TRBD1 or TRBD2 (9 bases each). The V gene lost 4 bases and the J gene lost 4 bases, with 17 bases spanning the gap. Germline assignment: CDR1 LGHDT and CDR2 YNNKEL (reference sequence). CDR3 length: 15 amino acids. CDR3 region: CASSPSGTGRYEQYF. CDR3 bases: TGTGCCAGCAGCCCTAGCGGGACAGGGCGGTACGAGCAGTACTTC.

This clonotype was seen many times. The chain links TRBV30 to TRBJ2-7; D not certain. This CDR3 region has 12 residues. Trimming took off 2 bases at V and 2 bases at J, with 7 bases between the two ends. Germline V CDR1 and CDR2: GTSNPN, SVGIG (reference sequence). The CDR3 sequence is CAWSRTAYEQYF. CDR3 bases: TGTGCCTGGAGTCGCACTGCCTACGAGCAGTACTTC.

This clonotype was picked up a small number of times. The chain couples TRBV20-1 to TRBJ1-1; D call uncertain. The CDR3 is 12 residues long. Per germline, CDR1 DFQATT and CDR2 SNEGSKA (reference sequence). Trimming pared 4 bases from V and 6 bases from J, leaving 12 bases between. The CDR3: CSATAELAEAFF. DNA of the CDR3: TGCAGTGCTACCGCTGAGCTCGCTGAAGCTTTCTTT.

V and J are TRBV30 and TRBJ2-7; TRBD1 matches 10 bases. This CDR3 region has 15 residues. Germline CDR1 reads GTSNPN; CDR2 reads SVGIG (reference sequence). The V and J ends lost 1 base and 4 bases, in that order; junction bases with no gene match: 7. The CDR3 DNA follows: TGTGCCTGGAGTGGGACCGGGACAGGGGAATACGAGCAGTACTTC. It is translated as CAWSGTGTGEYEQYF.

The chain combines TRBV5-1 with TRBJ2-1; 8 bases are a match to TRBD2. This CDR3 has 16 amino acids. CDR1 and CDR2 from the germline V gene are SGHRS and YFSETQ. V lost 4 bases to trimming and J lost 3 bases; unmatched junction nucleotides: 9. Here the CDR3 DNA reads TGCGCCAGCAGCGGGGCTAGCGGGTTGGACTACAATGAGCAGTTCTTC. It translates to CASSGASGLDYNEQFF.

The CDR3 DNA follows: TGTGCCAGCAGCTCCCGGGCTAGCGGGAGACGATACGAGCAGTACTTC. Translation gives CASSSRASGRRYEQYF. The J gene is TRBJ2-7, the V gene TRBV7-2; 10 nucleotides match TRBD2. Germline V gene lookup returns CDR1 SGHTA and CDR2 FQGNSA. J was trimmed by 4 bases and V by 4 bases; bases with no gene match: 10. This CDR3 comprises 16 residues.

Ten or more counts support this clonotype. The chain is built from TRBV12-3 or TRBV12-4 and TRBJ1-3, with unresolved D. V was trimmed by 2 bases and J by 0 bases, leaving 8 bases between them. The CDR3 is 15 residues long. The CDR3 sequence is CASSLLATSGNTIYF. The DNA of the CDR3 is TGTGCCAGCAGTTTATTGGCAACCTCTGGAAACACCATATATTTT.

There are many counts of this clonotype. The V call is TRBV30, the J call TRBJ2-7; 8 nucleotides align to TRBD2. Germline lookup yields CDR1 GTSNPN and CDR2 SVGIG (reference sequence). The CDR3 is 13 residues long. The V and J ends lost 5 bases and 2 bases, in that order; junction bases with no gene match: 5. The CDR3 protein is CAWLPGGTYEQYF. CDR3 DNA: TGTGCCTGGCTTCCGGGAGGGACCTACGAGCAGTACTTC.

This clonotype was counted ten times or more. V gene TRBV11-3 combines with J gene TRBJ2-7, with no clear D. The CDR3 sequence is 13 residues long. The germline V gene encodes CDR1 SGHNT and CDR2 YENEEA. Trimming stripped 3 bases from V and 2 bases from J, with 8 bases between. The CDR3, as DNA: TGTGCCAGCAGCTTCGACACAACCTACGAGCAGTACTTC. This codes for CASSFDTTYEQYF.

This clonotype showed up many times. The chain employs TRBV20-1 and TRBJ2-5; 8 positions agree with TRBD1. CDR1 is DFQATT, CDR2 SNEGSKA, per germline (reference sequence). Losses at the gene ends were 5 bases for V and 6 bases for J; bases not matched to a gene: 8. The CDR3 covers 13 residues. CDR3 region: CSAFWTGWKTQYF. The CDR3 DNA reads TGCAGTGCTTTTTGGACAGGGTGGAAGACCCAGTACTTC.

The CDR3 DNA sequence: TGCGCCAGCAGCTTGTGGGCCTCTGCAGGAAACACCATATATTTT. This translates into CASSLWASAGNTIYF. The V call is TRBV5-1, the J call TRBJ1-3; the D is unclear. CDR1 and CDR2 (germline): SGHRS, YFSETQ. The CDR3 extends over 15 amino acids. V was cut by 1 base and J by 4 bases, with 12 bases left in between.

J is TRBJ2-7 and V is TRBV5-1, with 10 bases lining up with TRBD1. V was clipped by 4 bases and J by 0 bases; unmatched bases: 4. Per germline, CDR1 SGHRS and CDR2 YFSETQ. CDR3 length: 15 amino acids. CDR3 in amino acids: CASSGGTGASYEQYF. The CDR3 DNA reads as TGCGCCAGCAGCGGCGGGACAGGGGCCTCCTACGAGCAGTACTTC.

Worth noting for this clonotype: One base away lies a much larger clone, so this may be a sequencing read error. Likely a read error: the CDR3 ends without its conserved phenylalanine or tryptophan. The chain has TRBV6-5 and TRBJ2-7; D is unresolved. Germline-derived CDR1 and CDR2 are MNHEY and SVGAGI. Trimming left V 4 bases short and J 3 bases short, with 7 bases between. The CDR3 is made up of 12 amino acids. CDR3 sequence reads: CASSSEDYEQYL. The CDR3 region has the DNA TGTGCCAGCAGTTCCGAAGACTACGAGCAGTACCTC.

This clonotype has at least ten counts. V is TRBV20-1 and J is TRBJ2-1; 7 nucleotides align to TRBD2. Germline CDR1 and CDR2: DFQATT and SNEGSKA (reference sequence). This CDR3 comprises 14 residues. Trimming removed 3 bases from V and 4 bases from J; junction bases left unmatched: 6. This chain's CDR3 is CSARAPAGYNEQFF. CDR3 DNA: TGCAGTGCTAGGGCCCCAGCGGGGTACAATGAGCAGTTCTTC.